This entry lists 9 T cell receptor beta chains sequenced from one sample in a study of monozygotic twins with inflammatory bowel disease. TCRdb re-called the 5' RACE reads; every CDR3 protein appears as one record, without DNA. The table counts 200,000 to 250,000 distinct CDR3 sequences; roughly 8% lies in the top ten. The sample comprised blood. The receptors shown here come from a human donor with ulcerative colitis or Crohn's disease, or a healthy co-twin of an affected twin (not recorded which).

This chain joins TRBV29-1 and TRBJ2-3; TCRdb's assignment of TRBD2 cannot be checked, as there is no DNA. The CDR3 consists of 14 residues. Germline values: CDR1 SQVTM, CDR2 ANQGSEA. CDR3 loop: CSVPSGAITDTQYF.

The chain has TRBV5-5 and TRBJ2-2. CDR1 and CDR2 (germline): SGHKS, YYEKEE (reference sequence). This CDR3 has 16 amino acids. CDR3 loop: CASSATVTVNTGELFF.

This chain links TRBV7-9 with TRBJ2-1; with no DNA, the TCRdb D assignment of TRBD2 cannot be verified. Germline values: CDR1 SEHNR, CDR2 FQNEAQ (reference sequence). CDR3 length equals 15 residues. This CDR3 is CASSPPLVITNEQFF.

The chain carries TRBV5-1 and TRBJ2-7. The germline V gene has CDR1 SGHRS and CDR2 YFSETQ. CDR3 length equals 13 residues. This CDR3 reads CASSSMDGERQYF.

The gene calls are TRBV11-2 and TRBJ2-1; the TRBD2 assignment by TCRdb is unverifiable without DNA. This CDR3 comprises 18 residues. The V gene's germline CDR1 is SGHAT and CDR2 FQNNGV. The chain's CDR3 is CASSLGRTSGPAYNEQFF.

This chain connects TRBV20-1 to TRBJ2-1; the D call of TRBD1 rests on TCRdb alone, since no DNA is present to check it. Germline V lookup: CDR1 DFQATT, CDR2 SNEGSKA (reference sequence). The CDR3 spans 16 residues. The CDR3 sequence is CSALRGGASSYNEQFF.

V usage is TRBV5-6 and J usage is TRBJ2-7; TCRdb's D gene call, TRBD1, goes unchecked for lack of DNA. CDR3 length: 13 amino acids. Germline V CDR1 and CDR2: SGHDT, YYEEEE. The CDR3 region is CASGYRDSYEQYF.

The V and J genes are TRBV7-2 and TRBJ1-4. The length of the CDR3 is 13 residues. Germline V gene data show CDR1 as SGHTA and CDR2 as FQGNSA. The CDR3 reads CASRQNLNEKLFF. The full variable domain, in which reference TRBV7-2 and TRBJ1-4 provide the parts outside the CDR3, is GAGVSQSPSNKVTEKGKDVELRCDPISGHTALYWYRQSLGQGLEFLIYFQGNSAPDKSGLPSDRFSAERTGGSVSTLTIQRTQQEDSAVYLCASRQNLNEKLFFGSGTQLSVL.

This chain joins TRBV20-1 and TRBJ2-1; TCRdb indicates TRBD2, and absent DNA this call remains unverified. The V gene's germline CDR1 is DFQATT and CDR2 SNEGSKA (reference sequence). This CDR3 contains 15 residues. The CDR3 sequence is CSARGSSGGANEQFF.